This T cell receptor beta chain was retrieved from a study of OX40 agonist ivuxolimab in advanced cancers. Assay: immunoSEQ multiplex PCR; the TCRdb copy retains only in-frame clones and omits some. The table has 42,000 or so clones, more than 80% seen once. A single count supports this clone. Germline CDR1 is LNHDA and CDR2 is SQIVND (reference sequence). The V gene end was trimmed by 4 bases and the J gene end by 1 base; junction bases not matched to a gene: 6. The CDR3 consists of 16 residues. The chain joins TRBV19 to TRBJ2-2, with 7 bases matching TRBD2. The TCR originated in an adult with an advanced solid tumor such as melanoma, head and neck, liver or kidney cancer. Sequencing was performed on CD4+ or CD8+ T cells sorted from blood, taken in a trial of the OX40 agonist ivuxolimab. Here the CDR3 DNA reads TGTGCCAGTAGTAATCGCAAGCGGGGGAACACCGGGGAGCTGTTTTTT. Protein: CASSNRKRGNTGELFF.